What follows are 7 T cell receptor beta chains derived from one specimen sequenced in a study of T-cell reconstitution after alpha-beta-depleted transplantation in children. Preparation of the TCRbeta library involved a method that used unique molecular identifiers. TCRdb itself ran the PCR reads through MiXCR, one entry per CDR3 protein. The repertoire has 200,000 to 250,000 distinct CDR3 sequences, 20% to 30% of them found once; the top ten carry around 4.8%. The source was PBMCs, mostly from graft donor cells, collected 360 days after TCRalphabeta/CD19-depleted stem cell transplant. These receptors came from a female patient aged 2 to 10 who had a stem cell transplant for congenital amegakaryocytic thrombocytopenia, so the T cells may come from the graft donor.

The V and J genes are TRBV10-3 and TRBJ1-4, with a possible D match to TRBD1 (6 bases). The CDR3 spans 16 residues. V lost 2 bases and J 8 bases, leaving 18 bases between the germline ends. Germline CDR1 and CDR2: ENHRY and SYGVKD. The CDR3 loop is CAISEQLQGEKEKLFF. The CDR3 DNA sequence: TGTGCCATCAGTGAGCAGCTACAGGGAGAAAAGGAAAAACTGTTTTTT.

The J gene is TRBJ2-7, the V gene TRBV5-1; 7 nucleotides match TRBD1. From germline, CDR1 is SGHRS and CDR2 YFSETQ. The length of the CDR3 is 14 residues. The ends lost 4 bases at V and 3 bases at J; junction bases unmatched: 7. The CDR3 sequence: CASSVTGTLYEQYF. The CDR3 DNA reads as TGCGCCAGCAGCGTGACAGGGACACTCTACGAGCAGTACTTC.

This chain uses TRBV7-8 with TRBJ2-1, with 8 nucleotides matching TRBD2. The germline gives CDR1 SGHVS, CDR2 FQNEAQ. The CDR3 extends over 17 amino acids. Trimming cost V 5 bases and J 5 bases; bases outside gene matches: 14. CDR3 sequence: CASSIRAPSGRDNEQFF. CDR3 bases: TGTGCCAGCAGCATTAGGGCCCCCAGCGGGAGAGACAATGAGCAGTTCTTC.

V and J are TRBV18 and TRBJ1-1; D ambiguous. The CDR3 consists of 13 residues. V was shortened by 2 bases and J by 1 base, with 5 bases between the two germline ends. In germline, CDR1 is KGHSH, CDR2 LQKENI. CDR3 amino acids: CASSPTTNTEAFF. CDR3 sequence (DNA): TGTGCCAGCTCACCAACAACGAACACTGAAGCTTTCTTT.

This chain's CDR3 is CASSFRADPTGNANTGELFF. The CDR3 coding sequence is TGTGCCAGCAGTTTCCGCGCCGACCCGACAGGGAACGCGAACACCGGGGAGCTGTTTTTT. The rearrangement uses TRBV27 and TRBJ2-2; 7 nucleotides line up with TRBD1. Germline CDR1 and CDR2: MNHEY and SMNVEV (reference sequence). The CDR3 is 20 amino acids. Trimming at V came to 3 bases and at J to 0 bases, leaving 16 bases not matched to a gene.

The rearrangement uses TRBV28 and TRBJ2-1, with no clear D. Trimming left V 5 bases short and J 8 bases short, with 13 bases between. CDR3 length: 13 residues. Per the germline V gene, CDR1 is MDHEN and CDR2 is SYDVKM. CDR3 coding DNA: TGTGCCAGCAGTGGCCTGTGGGGTCATGAGCAGTTCTTC. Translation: CASSGLWGHEQFF.

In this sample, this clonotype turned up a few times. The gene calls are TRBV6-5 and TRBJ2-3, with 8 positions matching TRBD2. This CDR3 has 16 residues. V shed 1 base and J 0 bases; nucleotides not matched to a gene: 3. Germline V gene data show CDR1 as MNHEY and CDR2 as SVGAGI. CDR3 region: CASSYFPSGSTDTQYF. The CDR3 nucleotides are TGTGCCAGCAGTTACTTCCCTAGCGGGAGCACAGATACGCAGTATTTT.